The 11 T cell receptor beta chains reported below all come from one sample, sequenced in a study of OX40 agonist ivuxolimab in advanced cancers. Generated by immunoSEQ multiplex PCR, the TCRdb table keeps only in-frame clones and is missing some. The table lists about 55,000 clones, over 75% of them singletons. The specimen was CD4+ or CD8+ T cells sorted from blood, collected in a trial of the OX40 agonist ivuxolimab. These receptors were obtained from an adult with an advanced solid tumor such as melanoma, head and neck, liver or kidney cancer.

This sequence joins TRBV30 and TRBJ1-1, with D unresolved. This CDR3 contains 14 residues. Trimming cost V 4 bases and J 0 bases, with 12 bases left between them. Germline CDR1 GTSNPN, CDR2 SVGIG (reference sequence). The CDR3 loop reads CAWNPGRMNTEAFF. The CDR3 DNA sequence: TGTGCCTGGAACCCGGGAAGGATGAACACTGAAGCTTTCTTT.

The chain is built from TRBV7-8 and TRBJ2-2, with 7 positions matching TRBD1. Germline V CDR1 and CDR2: SGHVS, FQNEAQ. The V and J ends lost 4 bases and 4 bases, in that order; junction bases with no gene match: 6. The CDR3 has 15 residues. The CDR3 here is CASSSRTGVTGELFF. The CDR3 DNA is TGTGCCAGCAGCTCCAGGACAGGAGTCACCGGGGAGCTGTTTTTT.

This clone was counted many times. V gene TRBV6-5 combines with J gene TRBJ1-1; D perhaps matches TRBD1 (5 bases). CDR3 length equals 15 residues. Trimming removed 0 bases at V and 5 bases at J, with 13 bases between. CDR1 is MNHEY and CDR2 is SVGAGI in the germline V gene. In DNA form, the CDR3 reads TGTGCCAGCAGTTACTCTCCGGGGGATTGGACTGAAGCTTTCTTT. Translating it yields CASSYSPGDWTEAFF.

J is TRBJ1-5 and V is TRBV7-9; D call uncertain. The germline V gene encodes CDR1 SEHNR and CDR2 FQNEAQ (reference sequence). The length of the CDR3 is 16 residues. The V and J ends lost 1 base and 0 bases respectively, with 10 bases between them. The CDR3 DNA reads as TGTGCCAGCAGCTTAGACGGGCAGTTTAGCAATCAGCCCCAGCATTTT. Translating it yields CASSLDGQFSNQPQHF. The whole variable domain, filled in from reference TRBV7-9 and TRBJ1-5, reads DTGVSQNPRHKITKRGQNVTFRCDPISEHNRLYWYRQTLGQGPEFLTYFQNEAQLEKSRLLSDRFSAERPKGSFSTLEIQRTEQGDSAMYLCASSLDGQFSNQPQHFGDGTRLSIL.

V is TRBV29-1 and J is TRBJ1-1; D uncertain. The CDR3 length is 14 residues. Germline V gene sequence: CDR1 SQVTM, CDR2 ANQGSEA. Trimming shortened V by 1 base and J by 0 bases, and 9 bases separated the two germline ends. In DNA form, the CDR3 reads TGCAGCGTTGAAGCGCGGAGCATGAACACTGAAGCTTTCTTT. Translated, it gives CSVEARSMNTEAFF.

The chain is built from TRBV2 and TRBJ1-1; D is uncertain. CDR1 is SNHLY, CDR2 FYNNEI, per germline. The CDR3 loop spans 14 amino acids. V dropped 6 bases and J dropped 3 bases, with 14 bases sitting between them. Here the CDR3 DNA reads TGTGCCAGCAGGGTGGAGTCAAGGGACACTGAAGCTTTCTTT. Its translation: CASRVESRDTEAFF. Using reference TRBV2 and TRBJ1-1 for the parts outside the CDR3, the full variable domain is EPEVTQTPSHQVTQMGQEVILRCVPISNHLYFYWYRQILGQKVEFLVSFYNNEISEKSEIFDDQFSVERPDGSNFTLKIRSTKLEDSAMYFCASRVESRDTEAFFGQGTRLTVV.

V and J are TRBV19 and TRBJ2-3; maybe TRBD2 (5 bases). The germline V and J ends were trimmed by 5 bases and 2 bases, with 23 bases remaining between them. Germline V lookup: CDR1 LNHDA, CDR2 SQIVND (reference sequence). The CDR3 is 18 residues long. The CDR3: CASSRQVGYGVLTDTQYF. In nucleotides, the CDR3 is TGTGCCAGTAGTCGGCAGGTCGGTTACGGGGTCCTCACAGATACGCAGTATTTT.

The genes are TRBV11-2 and TRBJ2-7, with 13 bases lining up with TRBD2. Germline loops: CDR1 SGHAT, CDR2 FQNNGV. The CDR3 totals 15 residues. The junction had 4 bases not matched to a gene; V was cut back by 0 bases and J by 8 bases. As DNA, the CDR3 is TGTGCCAGCAGCTTAGATAGGGGGACTAGCGGGAAGCAGTACTTC. Residues: CASSLDRGTSGKQYF.

The chain is built from TRBV11-3 and TRBJ2-2; D not resolved. From germline, CDR1 is SGHNT and CDR2 YENEEA. The CDR3 totals 15 residues. V was cut by 5 bases and J by 0 bases, with 10 bases left in between. CDR3 residues: CASSPDGSNTGELFF. The CDR3, as DNA: TGTGCCAGCAGCCCGGACGGGTCGAACACCGGGGAGCTGTTTTTT.

The V call is TRBV2, the J call TRBJ1-5, with no clear D. V shed 5 bases and J shed 1 base, with 18 bases lying between them. Per the germline V gene, CDR1 is SNHLY and CDR2 is FYNNEI. This CDR3 has 17 residues. Here the CDR3 DNA reads TGTGCCAGCAGTCCTCGGTTGGGGTTGCAAAGCAATCAGCCCCAGCATTTT. It is translated as CASSPRLGLQSNQPQHF.

The V call is TRBV4-2, the J call TRBJ2-4; the match to TRBD2 covers 8 bases. The CDR3 loop spans 17 amino acids. Germline V gene sequence: CDR1 LGHNA, CDR2 YNFKEQ. After removal of 3 bases from V and 7 bases from J, the junction contained 14 bases not matched to a gene. This CDR3 is CASSQAHGGALGNIQYF. The CDR3 nucleotides read TGTGCCAGCAGCCAGGCCCACGGGGGGGCGCTGGGGAACATTCAGTACTTC.